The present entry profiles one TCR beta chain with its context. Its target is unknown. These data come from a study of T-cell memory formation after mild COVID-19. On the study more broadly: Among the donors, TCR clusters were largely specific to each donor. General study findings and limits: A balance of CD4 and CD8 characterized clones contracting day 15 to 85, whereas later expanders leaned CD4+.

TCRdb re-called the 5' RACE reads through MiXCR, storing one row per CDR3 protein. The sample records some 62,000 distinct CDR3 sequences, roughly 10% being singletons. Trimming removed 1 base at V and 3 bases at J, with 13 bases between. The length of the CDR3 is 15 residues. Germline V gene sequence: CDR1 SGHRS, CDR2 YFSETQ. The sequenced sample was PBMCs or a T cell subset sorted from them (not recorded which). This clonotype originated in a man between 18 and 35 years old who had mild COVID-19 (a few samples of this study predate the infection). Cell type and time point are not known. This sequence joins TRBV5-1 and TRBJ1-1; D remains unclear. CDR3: CASSLFRSGDTEAFF. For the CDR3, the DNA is TGCGCCAGCAGCTTGTTCCGGAGCGGGGACACTGAAGCTTTCTTT.